One and the same sample provided the 9 T cell receptor beta chains below, sequenced in a study of post-analysis software for immune sequencing data. Study conclusions and caveats: A few TRBV segments, TRBV5-6, TRBV5-1 and TRBV20-1 among them, were found more frequent in patients than controls.

TCR beta cDNA libraries had unique molecular identifiers. TCRdb reprocessed the PCR reads with MiXCR, giving one entry per CDR3 protein. The sample contains 650,000 to 850,000 distinct CDR3 sequences, roughly 50% of which appear only once. These receptors are not linked to any known antigen. Sequencing was carried out using blood. The receptor source for this set is a girl under 18 with multiple sclerosis.

The rearrangement joins TRBV29-1 to TRBJ2-7; D may be TRBD1 (5 bases). The ends were cut back, 7 bases at V and 3 bases at J, with 13 bases in the middle. Germline assignment: CDR1 SQVTM and CDR2 ANQGSEA. The CDR3 has 12 amino acids. The CDR3 spells CSGLGHFYEQYF. The CDR3 DNA reads as TGCAGCGGACTCGGACACTTCTACGAGCAGTACTTC.

The count of this clonotype is one. The chain combines TRBV3-1 with TRBJ2-5; 8 bases are a match to TRBD1. The J call is doubtful: the DNA matches TRBJ2-7 better. The CDR3 covers 16 residues. Germline V gene data show CDR1 as LGHDT and CDR2 as YNNKEL (reference sequence). For the CDR3, the DNA is TGTGCCAGCAGCCATTTGGGACAGGTTAGTTTGAACGAGCAGTACTTC. Protein sequence: CASSHLGQVSLNEQYF.

CDR3 coding DNA: TGTGCCAGCAGCTCCCATAGAGGGGCAGGGGGATCCTACGAGCAGTACTTC. Translation: CASSSHRGAGGSYEQYF. The gene calls are TRBV7-2 and TRBJ2-7; 7 bases agree with TRBD1. The CDR3 contains 17 residues. From germline, CDR1 is SGHTA and CDR2 FQGNSA. V lost 4 bases, J lost 1 base, and 13 bases stayed unmatched. The whole variable domain, filled in from reference TRBV7-2 and TRBJ2-7, reads GAGVSQSPSNKVTEKGKDVELRCDPISGHTALYWYRQSLGQGLEFLIYFQGNSAPDKSGLPSDRFSAERTGGSVSTLTIQRTQQEDSAVYLCASSSHRGAGGSYEQYFGPGTRLTVT.

The CDR3 spells CAWLRQASYNEQFF. Written as DNA, the CDR3 is TGTGCCTGGTTAAGACAGGCATCCTACAATGAGCAGTTCTTC. The chain employs TRBV21-1 and TRBJ2-1; the table's D gene call, TRBD1, was not cross checked with the DNA. TRBV21-1 is a known pseudogene. There are 14 residues in the CDR3.

This clonotype came up once. The V and J genes are TRBV5-1 and TRBJ1-6; 8 bases line up with TRBD1. The CDR3 consists of 17 residues. Losses at the gene ends were 0 bases for V and 6 bases for J; bases not matched to a gene: 8. Looked up from germline, CDR1 is SGHRS and CDR2 is YFSETQ. The CDR3 reads CASSLGPGQDPNSPLHF. The CDR3 DNA sequence: TGCGCCAGCAGCTTGGGACCGGGACAGGACCCTAATTCACCCCTCCACTTT.

The chain is built from TRBV12-5 and TRBJ1-5; TRBD1 agrees at 7 bases. The CDR3 length is 13 residues. V trimming: 6 bases; J trimming: 6 bases; junction bases outside the gene matches: 5. CDR1 is LGHNT, CDR2 FRNRAP, per germline. CDR3 sequence reads: CASGDRETQPQHF. The CDR3 DNA reads as TGTGCTAGTGGCGACAGGGAAACTCAGCCCCAGCATTTT.

This clonotype was recorded a few times. The chain uses TRBV7-9 and TRBJ2-7; D not certain. The V end was cut by 7 bases, the J end by 0 bases, with 19 bases between. Germline values: CDR1 SEHNR, CDR2 FQNEAQ (reference sequence). CDR3 length: 16 amino acids. This CDR3 is CASTSSEPRNSYEQYF. CDR3 nucleotide sequence: TGTGCCAGCACTTCGTCGGAACCGCGGAACTCCTACGAGCAGTACTTC. The full variable domain, completed using reference TRBV7-9 and TRBJ2-7, is DTGVSQNPRHKITKRGQNVTFRCDPISEHNRLYWYRQTLGQGPEFLTYFQNEAQLEKSRLLSDRFSAERPKGSFSTLEIQRTEQGDSAMYLCASTSSEPRNSYEQYFGPGTRLTVT.

The chain links TRBV7-3 to TRBJ2-7, with D unresolved. V lost 2 bases to trimming and J lost 7 bases, with 12 bases between them. The CDR3 covers 13 residues. Germline CDR1 SGHTA, CDR2 FQGTGA. The CDR3 region has the DNA TGTGCCAGCAGCTTACCCGCTTCTAGGGAGCAGTACTTC. Translating it yields CASSLPASREQYF.

This sequence joins TRBV29-1 and TRBJ1-2, with D uncertain. Trimming took off 4 bases at V and 8 bases at J, with 11 bases between the two ends. Germline-derived CDR1 and CDR2 are SQVTM and ANQGSEA. The CDR3 extends over 11 amino acids. The CDR3 region has the DNA TGCAGCGTTGCTCCCGAAGGAGGCTACACCTTC. This sequence encodes CSVAPEGGYTF.